This TCR beta chain is drawn from a study of Graves' ophthalmopathy and Graves' hyperthyroidism. The overall study: Peripheral blood sampling occurred at initial diagnosis, before any treatment. Notes on the study in general: Most thyroid clonotypes with frequency above 0.001 were detected in blood too.

RNA transcripts were the source from which TCR beta CDR3 regions were amplified. HTBI primers were used in a first-round RT-PCR, which preceded a second-round multiplex PCR. TCRdb redid the calling of the multiplex PCR reads with MiXCR, one entry per CDR3 protein. The sample has under 400,000 distinct CDR3 sequences; about 17% are singletons. The CDR3 length is 16 residues. Trimming left V 2 bases short and J 0 bases short, with 13 bases between. CDR1 is MNHEY and CDR2 is SVGAGI in the germline V gene. PBMCs were obtained from roughly 9.9 ml of fresh peripheral blood. This clonotype was seen many times. Its antigen is undetermined.

Sample: peripheral blood. The chain uses TRBV6-5 and TRBJ1-2; D is possibly TRBD1 (6 bases). This clonotype was sampled from an adult man with Graves' ophthalmopathy. CDR3 loop: CASSYLDRPTNYGYTF. As DNA, the CDR3 is TGTGCCAGCAGTTACCTGGACAGACCTACTAACTATGGCTACACCTTC.